This T cell receptor beta chain was observed in a study of cytomegalovirus exposure and HLA in healthy donors. Study as a whole: Previous work identified roughly 110 million unique TCR beta sequences from 150 million to 200 million T cells. There were approximately 400 genotyped donors. Of these, roughly 80% fell in the genetic ancestry cluster associated with self-reported Caucasian donors.

PCR involved 60 Vbeta and 13 Jbeta primers. Sequencing used immunoSEQ multiplex PCR; TCRdb keeps in-frame clones, though not all of them. The sample has about 130,000 clones, approximately 80% seen once; the top ten hold less than 2%. The CDR3 length is 14 residues. The germline V gene encodes CDR1 SQVTM and CDR2 ANQGSEA. V shed 4 bases and J 2 bases; nucleotides not matched to a gene: 7. With respect to this clone: The antigen is unknown.

General observations from the study: It was reported that TCR beta sequences correctly inferred the HLA-A and HLA-B alleles for most subjects. In a later analysis, TCR beta V- and J-gene trimming showed a link to a missense DCLRE1C variant.

The origin of this receptor is a woman aged 18-29 years in good health and CMV-seronegative. The chain links TRBV29-1 to TRBJ1-2, with 7 bases lining up with TRBD1. The sequencing input was PBMCs. CDR3 residues: CSVGGGTANYGYTF. CDR3 coding DNA: TGCAGCGTTGGGGGCGGGACAGCGAACTATGGCTACACCTTC.